The clone carrying this T cell receptor (beta chain) showed up just once. This specimen belongs to a study of blood T cell repertoires in COVID-19. Study overall: The cDNA or gDNA used as material had been derived from T cells, B-cell-depleted T cells, or PBMCs.

Trimming shortened V by 1 base and J by 8 bases, and 9 bases separated the two germline ends. This CDR3 has 13 residues. CDR1 is SGHNT, CDR2 YENEEA, per germline. As handled by the study authors: Amplifying reference gene primers gave estimates of nucleated cell counts. Generated by immunoSEQ multiplex PCR, the TCRdb table keeps only in-frame clones and is missing some. V and J calls and clone size are given by that table; D and trimming were obtained from the DNA. The sample lists over 150,000 clones, approximately 86% occurring once. The sequenced material came from peripheral blood. The chain uses TRBV11-3 and TRBJ2-1; D is unresolved. This receptor was identified in a man aged 50-60 years with active or convalescent COVID-19. CDR3 DNA: TGTGCCAGCAGCTTAGGCCTAGGCGATGAGCAGTTCTTC. Amino acid sequence: CASSLGLGDEQFF.